These 8 T cell receptor beta chains share one sample of origin, sequenced in a study of cytomegalovirus exposure and HLA in healthy donors. This PCR relied on a set of 60 Vbeta primers and 13 Jbeta primers. TCRdb's copy holds only in-frame clones and misses some; the assay was immunoSEQ multiplex PCR. The sample includes roughly 60,000 clones, about 84% seen only once; the top ten take about 1.5%. The specimen was PBMCs. Receptor source: a female donor in good health and CMV-seronegative.

This CDR3 reads CASSFRQGSNQPQHF. In nucleotides, the CDR3 is TGTGCCAGCAGCTTTAGACAGGGAAGCAATCAGCCCCAGCATTTT. The gene calls are TRBV5-5 and TRBJ1-5, with 7 nucleotides matching TRBD1. V trimming: 2 bases; J trimming: 1 base; junction bases outside the gene matches: 3. CDR3 length: 15 residues. Germline CDR1 is SGHKS and CDR2 is YYEKEE (reference sequence).

This chain joins TRBV30 and TRBJ2-3; no firm D call. CDR3 length: 13 amino acids. V lost 5 bases and J lost 0, with 9 bases in between. CDR1 GTSNPN and CDR2 SVGIG come from the germline V gene (reference sequence). For the CDR3, the DNA is TGTGCCTGGTCTCCCGGTAGCACAGATACGCAGTATTTT. This encodes CAWSPGSTDTQYF.

This chain uses TRBV27 with TRBJ1-4; D might be TRBD1 (6 bases). The germline CDR1 and CDR2 sequences are MNHEY and SMNVEV (reference sequence). The CDR3 is 15 amino acids. Trimming stripped 2 bases from V and 0 bases from J, with 7 bases between. This chain's CDR3 is CASSLRGTTNEKLFF. CDR3 nucleotides: TGTGCCAGCAGTTTAAGGGGGACAACTAATGAAAAACTGTTTTTT.

This chain uses TRBV7-8 with TRBJ2-7, with D possibly being TRBD2 (5 bases). The V end lost 5 bases, the J end lost 3 bases, and 14 bases lay between the germline ends. Germline V gene lookup returns CDR1 SGHVS and CDR2 FQNEAQ. The CDR3 loop spans 14 amino acids. Written as DNA, the CDR3 is TGTGCCAGCAGCGATAGCGTCGTGGGCTACGAGCAGTACTTC. It specifies CASSDSVVGYEQYF.

This clone was counted a few times. The chain joins TRBV29-1 to TRBJ1-1; 7 bases match TRBD1. With V trimmed by 6 bases and J by 1 base, 5 bases remained unmatched. The CDR3 runs to 13 residues. Per germline, CDR1 SQVTM and CDR2 ANQGSEA. The CDR3 reads CSVGDRKNTEAFF. CDR3 DNA sequence: TGCAGCGTAGGGGACAGAAAGAACACTGAAGCTTTCTTT.

The J gene is TRBJ2-2, the V gene TRBV6-1; 13 bases agree with TRBD2. This CDR3 has 14 residues. From germline, CDR1 is MNHNS and CDR2 SASEGT. Germline trimming cut 6 bases from V and 6 bases from J; bases unmatched to any gene: 1. This CDR3 reads CASRTSGGAGELFF. CDR3 bases: TGTGCCAGCAGAACTAGCGGGGGGGCCGGGGAGCTGTTTTTT.

The chain links TRBV5-1 to TRBJ2-1, with D maybe TRBD2 (6 bases). The CDR3 length is 14 residues. CDR1 and CDR2 from the germline V gene are SGHRS and YFSETQ. V lost 3 bases and J lost 10, with 17 bases in between. The CDR3 coding sequence is TGCGCCAGCAGCTCGGGGACTCCAAATCGGGAGCAGTTCTTC. It encodes CASSSGTPNREQFF. Full variable domain (rest looked up from reference TRBV5-1 and TRBJ2-1): KAGVTQTPRYLIKTRGQQVTLSCSPISGHRSVSWYQQTPGQGLQFLFEYFSETQRNKGNFPGRFSGRQFSNSRSEMNVSTLELGDSALYLCASSSGTPNREQFFGPGTRLTVL.

A few counts support this clone. The gene calls are TRBV10-1 and TRBJ2-1; 8 bases agree with TRBD2. This CDR3 is 15 amino acids long. V gave up 2 bases and J gave up 8 bases; unmatched junction bases: 8. Germline V CDR1 and CDR2: WNHNN, SYGVQD (reference sequence). DNA for the CDR3: TGCGCCAGCAGTGAGGCGGGACTAGGGATGGATGAGCAGTTCTTC. This translates into CASSEAGLGMDEQFF.